Included here is one T cell receptor beta chain sequence, with context. Its antigen is undetermined. Primers: 60 Vbeta forward and 13 Jbeta reverse. Method: immunoSEQ multiplex PCR; TCRdb's copy keeps in-frame clones and lacks some. The top ten hold roughly 13% of the sample, which has about 180,000 clones, around four fifths seen once. The J segment lost 7 bases and the V segment lost 6 bases, leaving 7 bases of the junction unmatched. The length of the CDR3 is 14 residues. The germline CDR1 and CDR2 sequences are MNHGY and SAAAGT. The data derive from a study of cytomegalovirus exposure and HLA in healthy donors. Study-wide results and limits: Researchers catalogued about 150 TCR beta chains as cytomegalovirus-associated.

The gene calls are TRBV6-8 and TRBJ2-7; 12 bases match TRBD1. Sample: PBMCs. The origin of this receptor is a woman aged 45 to 65 in good health and CMV-seropositive. CDR3 residues: CASRPGQGAGEQYF. As DNA, the CDR3 is TGTGCCAGCAGACCGGGACAGGGGGCGGGGGAGCAGTACTTC.